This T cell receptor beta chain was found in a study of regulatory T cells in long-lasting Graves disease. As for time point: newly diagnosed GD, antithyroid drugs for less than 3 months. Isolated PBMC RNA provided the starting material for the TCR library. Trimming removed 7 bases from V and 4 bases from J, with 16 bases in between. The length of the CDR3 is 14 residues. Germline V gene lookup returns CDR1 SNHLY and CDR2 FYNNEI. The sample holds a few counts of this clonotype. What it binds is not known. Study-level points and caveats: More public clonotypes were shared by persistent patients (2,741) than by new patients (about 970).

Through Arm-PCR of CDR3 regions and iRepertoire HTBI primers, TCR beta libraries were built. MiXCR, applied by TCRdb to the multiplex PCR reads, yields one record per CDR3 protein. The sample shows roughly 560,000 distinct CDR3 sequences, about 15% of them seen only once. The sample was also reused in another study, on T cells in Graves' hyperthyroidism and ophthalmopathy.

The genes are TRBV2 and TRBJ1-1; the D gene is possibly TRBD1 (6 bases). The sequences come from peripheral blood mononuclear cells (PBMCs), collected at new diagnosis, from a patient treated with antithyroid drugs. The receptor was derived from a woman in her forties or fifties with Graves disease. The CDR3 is CASIKGGGSTEAFF. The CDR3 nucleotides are TGTGCCAGCATTAAAGGGGGAGGGAGCACTGAAGCTTTCTTT.